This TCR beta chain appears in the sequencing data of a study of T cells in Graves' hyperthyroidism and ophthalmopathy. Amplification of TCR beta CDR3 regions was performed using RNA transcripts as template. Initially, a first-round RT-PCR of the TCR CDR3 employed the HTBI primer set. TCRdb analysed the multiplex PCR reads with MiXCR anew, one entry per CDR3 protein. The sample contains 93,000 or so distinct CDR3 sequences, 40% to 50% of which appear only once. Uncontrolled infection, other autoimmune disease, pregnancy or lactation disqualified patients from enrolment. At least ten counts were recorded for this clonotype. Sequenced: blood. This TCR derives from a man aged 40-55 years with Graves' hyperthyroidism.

CDR3 DNA sequence: TGTGCCAGCAGCTCCGACAGGGCGAACACCGGGGAGCTGTTTTTT. Translation: CASSSDRANTGELFF. This sequence joins TRBV5-4 and TRBJ2-2, with 7 nucleotides matching TRBD1. This CDR3 is built from 15 residues. Trimming at V came to 3 bases and at J to 0 bases, leaving 2 bases not matched to a gene. From germline, CDR1 is SGHNT and CDR2 YYREEE (reference sequence).